One T cell receptor beta chain is described in this entry. This entry comes from a study of T cells expressing NK-cell markers. TCRdb reprocessed the 5' RACE reads and reports one entry per CDR3 protein, with no DNA. Listed are some 600,000 distinct CDR3 sequences; 3.5% to 4.5% falls within the top ten. Germline lookup yields CDR1 MDHEN and CDR2 SYDVKM. This CDR3 has 17 residues. The sequence derives from a man aged 18 to 35 in good health. Sequenced sample: blood T cells: a sorted CD56 or NKG2C T cell subset, CD4+ or CD8+ T cells, or bulk PBMC T cells (not recorded which). This chain links TRBV28 with TRBJ2-1. CDR3 residues: CASSPNHYSSSYNEQFF. Using reference TRBV28 and TRBJ2-1 for the parts outside the CDR3, the full variable domain is DVKVTQSSRYLVKRTGEKVFLECVQDMDHENMFWYRQDPGLGLRLIYFSYDVKMKEKGDIPEGYSVSREKKERFSLILESASTNQTSMYLCASSPNHYSSSYNEQFFGPGTRLTVL.